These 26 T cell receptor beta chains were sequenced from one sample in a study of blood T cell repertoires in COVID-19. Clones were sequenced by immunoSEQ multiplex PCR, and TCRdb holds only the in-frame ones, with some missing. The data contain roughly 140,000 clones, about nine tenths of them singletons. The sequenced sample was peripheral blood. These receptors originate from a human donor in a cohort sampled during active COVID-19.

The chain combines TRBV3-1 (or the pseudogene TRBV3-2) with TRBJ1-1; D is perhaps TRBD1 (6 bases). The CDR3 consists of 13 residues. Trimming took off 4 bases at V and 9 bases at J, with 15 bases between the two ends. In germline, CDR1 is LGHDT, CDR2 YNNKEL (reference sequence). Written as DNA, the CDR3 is TGTGCCAGCAGCCCCACCGGGCAGGGGAAAGCTTTCTTT. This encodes CASSPTGQGKAFF.

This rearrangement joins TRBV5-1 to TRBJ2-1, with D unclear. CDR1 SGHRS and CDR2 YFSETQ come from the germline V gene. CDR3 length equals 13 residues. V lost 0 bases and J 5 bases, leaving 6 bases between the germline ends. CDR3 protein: CASSLDIHNEQFF. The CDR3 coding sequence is TGCGCCAGCAGCTTGGACATACACAATGAGCAGTTCTTC. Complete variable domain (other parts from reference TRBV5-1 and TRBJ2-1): KAGVTQTPRYLIKTRGQQVTLSCSPISGHRSVSWYQQTPGQGLQFLFEYFSETQRNKGNFPGRFSGRQFSNSRSEMNVSTLELGDSALYLCASSLDIHNEQFFGPGTRLTVL.

CDR3 DNA: TGTGCCAGTAGTATAATTGGTGCGGGGACAGGGGGCTTTGGCTACACCTTC. It translates to CASSIIGAGTGGFGYTF. The V and J genes are TRBV19 and TRBJ1-2; TRBD1 matches at 12 bases. The length of the CDR3 is 17 residues. Per the germline V gene, CDR1 is LNHDA and CDR2 is SQIVND (reference sequence). V shed 2 bases and J 7 bases; nucleotides not matched to a gene: 11.

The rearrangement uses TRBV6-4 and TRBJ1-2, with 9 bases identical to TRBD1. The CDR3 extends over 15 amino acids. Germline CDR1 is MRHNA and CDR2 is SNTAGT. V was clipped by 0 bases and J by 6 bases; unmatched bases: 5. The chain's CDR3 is CASSDSGTGRDGYTF. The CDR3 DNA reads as TGTGCCAGCAGTGACTCCGGGACAGGGAGGGATGGCTACACCTTC.

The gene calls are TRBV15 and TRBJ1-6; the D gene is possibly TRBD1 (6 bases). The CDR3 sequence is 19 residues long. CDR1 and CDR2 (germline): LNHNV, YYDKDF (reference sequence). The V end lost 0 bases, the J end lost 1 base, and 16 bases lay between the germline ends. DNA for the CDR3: TGTGCCACCAGCAGAGATTTGGGCAGGGGTGTATCCTATAATTCACCCCTCCACTTT. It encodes CATSRDLGRGVSYNSPLHF. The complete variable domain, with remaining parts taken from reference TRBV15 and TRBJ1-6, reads DAMVIQNPRYQVTQFGKPVTLSCSQTLNHNVMYWYQQKSSQAPKLLFHYYDKDFNNEADTPDNFQSRRPNTSFCFLDIRSPGLGDTAMYLCATSRDLGRGVSYNSPLHFGNGTRLTVT.

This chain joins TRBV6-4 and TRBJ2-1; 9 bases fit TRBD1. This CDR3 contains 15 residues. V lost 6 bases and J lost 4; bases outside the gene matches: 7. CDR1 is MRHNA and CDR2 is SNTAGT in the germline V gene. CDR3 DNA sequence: TGTGCCAGCAGAGCCGGGACAGGGCCTTACAATGAGCAGTTCTTC. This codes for CASRAGTGPYNEQFF.

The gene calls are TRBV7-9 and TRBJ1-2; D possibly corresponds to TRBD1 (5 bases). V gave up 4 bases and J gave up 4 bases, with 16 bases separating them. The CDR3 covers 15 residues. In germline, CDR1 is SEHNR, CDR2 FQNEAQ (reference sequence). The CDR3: CASSYHLTAPYGYTF. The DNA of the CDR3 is TGTGCCAGCAGCTATCACCTGACAGCCCCCTATGGCTACACCTTC.

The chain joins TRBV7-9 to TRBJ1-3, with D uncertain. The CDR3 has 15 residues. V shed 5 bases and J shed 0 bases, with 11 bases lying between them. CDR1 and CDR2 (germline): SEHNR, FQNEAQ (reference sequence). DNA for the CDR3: TGTGCCAGCAGCGCGGACGGGAGCTCTGGAAACACCATATATTTT. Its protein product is CASSADGSSGNTIYF.

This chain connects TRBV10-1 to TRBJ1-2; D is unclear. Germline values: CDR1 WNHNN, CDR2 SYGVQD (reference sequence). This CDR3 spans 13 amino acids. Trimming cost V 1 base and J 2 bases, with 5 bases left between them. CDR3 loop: CASSELLNYGYTF. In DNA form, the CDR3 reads TGCGCCAGCAGTGAGTTACTCAACTATGGCTACACCTTC.

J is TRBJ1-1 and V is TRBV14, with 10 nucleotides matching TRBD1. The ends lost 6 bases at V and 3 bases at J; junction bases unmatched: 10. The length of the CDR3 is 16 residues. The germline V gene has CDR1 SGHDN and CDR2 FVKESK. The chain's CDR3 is CASSLTGTGVDTEAFF. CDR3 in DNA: TGTGCCAGCAGTCTGACCGGGACAGGGGTCGACACTGAAGCTTTCTTT.

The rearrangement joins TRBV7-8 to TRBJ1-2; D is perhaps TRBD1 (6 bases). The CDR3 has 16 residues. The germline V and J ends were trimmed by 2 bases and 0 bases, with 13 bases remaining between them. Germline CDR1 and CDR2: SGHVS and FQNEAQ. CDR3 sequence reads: CASSLLDRQANYGYTF. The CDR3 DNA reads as TGTGCCAGCAGCTTACTCGACAGGCAAGCTAACTATGGCTACACCTTC.

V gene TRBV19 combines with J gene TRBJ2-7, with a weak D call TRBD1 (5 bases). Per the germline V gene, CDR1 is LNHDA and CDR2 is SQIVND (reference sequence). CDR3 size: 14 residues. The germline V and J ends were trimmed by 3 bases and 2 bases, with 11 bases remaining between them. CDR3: CASSIGHPTYEQYF. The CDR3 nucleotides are TGTGCCAGTAGTATCGGACACCCTACCTACGAGCAGTACTTC.

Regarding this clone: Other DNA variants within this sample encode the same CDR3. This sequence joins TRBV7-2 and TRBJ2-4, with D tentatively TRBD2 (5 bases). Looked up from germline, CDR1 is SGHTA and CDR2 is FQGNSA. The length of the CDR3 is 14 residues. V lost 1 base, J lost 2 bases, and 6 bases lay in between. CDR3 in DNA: TGTGCCAGCAGCTTAGGAGGGTCCAAAAACATTCAGTACTTC. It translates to CASSLGGSKNIQYF.

CDR3 loop: CSVRGVRGWEDTQYF. CDR3 nucleotides: TGCAGCGTTCGTGGGGTCCGGGGGTGGGAAGATACGCAGTATTTT. The chain carries TRBV29-1 and TRBJ2-3, with D possibly being TRBD2 (6 bases). Trimming took off 5 bases at V and 5 bases at J, with 20 bases between the two ends. In germline, CDR1 is SQVTM, CDR2 ANQGSEA. CDR3 length equals 15 residues.

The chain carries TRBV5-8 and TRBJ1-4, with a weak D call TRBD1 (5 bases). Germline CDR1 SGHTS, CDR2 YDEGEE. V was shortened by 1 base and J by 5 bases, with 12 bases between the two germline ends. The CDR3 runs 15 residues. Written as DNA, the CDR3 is TGTGCCAGCAGCTTGAAGACAGAATTCAATGAAAAACTGTTTTTT. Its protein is CASSLKTEFNEKLFF.

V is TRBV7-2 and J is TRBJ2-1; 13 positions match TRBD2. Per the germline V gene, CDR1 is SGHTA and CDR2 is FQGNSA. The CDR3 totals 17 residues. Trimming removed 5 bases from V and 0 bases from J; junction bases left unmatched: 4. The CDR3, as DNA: TGTGCCAGCAGCAAAGGACTAGCGGGGGTCTCCTACAATGAGCAGTTCTTC. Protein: CASSKGLAGVSYNEQFF.

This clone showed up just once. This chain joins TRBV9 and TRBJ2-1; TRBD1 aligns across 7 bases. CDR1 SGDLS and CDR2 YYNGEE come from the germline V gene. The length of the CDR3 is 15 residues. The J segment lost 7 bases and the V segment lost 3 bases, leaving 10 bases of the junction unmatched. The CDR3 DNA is TGTGCCAGCAGCGCCACAGGGGCCAGACTTAATGAGCAGTTCTTC. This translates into CASSATGARLNEQFF.

The CDR3 loop reads CSVEYSSYEQYF. The CDR3 DNA reads TGCAGCGTTGAGTATAGCTCCTACGAGCAGTACTTC. The chain carries TRBV29-1 and TRBJ2-7, with no clear D. This CDR3 has 12 amino acids. CDR1 and CDR2 (germline): SQVTM, ANQGSEA. The ends were cut back, 3 bases at V and 0 bases at J, with 6 bases in the middle.

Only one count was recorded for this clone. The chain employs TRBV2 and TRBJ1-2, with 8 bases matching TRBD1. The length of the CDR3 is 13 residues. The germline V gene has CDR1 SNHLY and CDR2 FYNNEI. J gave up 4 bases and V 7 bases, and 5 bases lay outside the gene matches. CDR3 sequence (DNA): TGTGCCAGCATTCCGGGACAGGTCTATGGCTACACCTTC. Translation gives CASIPGQVYGYTF. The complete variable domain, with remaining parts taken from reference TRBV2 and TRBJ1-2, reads EPEVTQTPSHQVTQMGQEVILRCVPISNHLYFYWYRQILGQKVEFLVSFYNNEISEKSEIFDDQFSVERPDGSNFTLKIRSTKLEDSAMYFCASIPGQVYGYTFGSGTRLTVV.

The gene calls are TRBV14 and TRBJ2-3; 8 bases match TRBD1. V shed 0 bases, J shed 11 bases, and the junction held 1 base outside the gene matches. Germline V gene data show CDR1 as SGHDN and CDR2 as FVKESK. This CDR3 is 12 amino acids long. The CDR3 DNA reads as TGTGCCAGCAGCCAAGATGGGACAGGGCAGTATTTT. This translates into CASSQDGTGQYF.

The CDR3 region is CASSLGDSLYTEAFF. The CDR3 DNA reads as TGTGCCAGCAGCTTGGGGGACAGCTTGTACACTGAAGCTTTCTTT. This chain connects TRBV7-6 to TRBJ1-1, with 7 positions matching TRBD1. The CDR3 contains 15 residues. Unmatched junction bases numbered 7, after V lost 3 bases and J lost 3 bases. Germline V gene lookup returns CDR1 SGHVS and CDR2 FNYEAQ.

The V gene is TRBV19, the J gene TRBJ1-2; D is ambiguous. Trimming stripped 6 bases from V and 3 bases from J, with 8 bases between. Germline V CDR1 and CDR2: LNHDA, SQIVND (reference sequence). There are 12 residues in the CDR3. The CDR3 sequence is CASSYRDYGYTF. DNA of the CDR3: TGTGCCAGTAGCTACAGAGACTATGGCTACACCTTC.

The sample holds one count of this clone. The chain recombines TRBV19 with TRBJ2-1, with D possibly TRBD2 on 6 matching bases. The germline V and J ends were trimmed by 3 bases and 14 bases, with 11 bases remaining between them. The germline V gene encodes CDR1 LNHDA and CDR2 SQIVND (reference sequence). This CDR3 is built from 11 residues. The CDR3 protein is CASSIAGTEFF. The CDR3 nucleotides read TGTGCCAGTAGTATCGCGGGGACGGAGTTCTTC.

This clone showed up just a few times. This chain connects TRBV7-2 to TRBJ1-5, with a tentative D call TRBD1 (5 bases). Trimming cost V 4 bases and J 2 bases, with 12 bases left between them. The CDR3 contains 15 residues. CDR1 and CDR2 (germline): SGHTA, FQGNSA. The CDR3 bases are TGTGCCAGCAGCTCAGGGAGGGTGGGCAATCAGCCCCAGCATTTT. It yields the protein CASSSGRVGNQPQHF.

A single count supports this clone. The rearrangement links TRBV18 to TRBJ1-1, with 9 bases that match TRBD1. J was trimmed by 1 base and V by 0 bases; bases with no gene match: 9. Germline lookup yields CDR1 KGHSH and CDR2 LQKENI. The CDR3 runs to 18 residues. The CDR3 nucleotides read TGTGCCAGCTCACCACCAGGACAGGGGTTTTGGGGGAACACTGAAGCTTTCTTT. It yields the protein CASSPPGQGFWGNTEAFF.

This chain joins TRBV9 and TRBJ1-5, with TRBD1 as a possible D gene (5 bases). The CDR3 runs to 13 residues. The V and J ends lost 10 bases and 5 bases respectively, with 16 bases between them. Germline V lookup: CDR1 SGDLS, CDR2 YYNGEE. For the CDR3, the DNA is TGTGCCTCCGGTGGGGGAGGGGATCAGCCCCAGCATTTT. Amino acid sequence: CASGGGGDQPQHF.